This T cell receptor beta chain was documented in a study of blood T cell repertoires in COVID-19. Study summary: Acute-phase and convalescent COVID-19 samples originated in the United States, Italy and Spain. PBMCs, B-cell-depleted T cells, or T cells were the source of the cDNA or gDNA that made up the material.

In the authors' methods: By means of reference gene primer amplification, nucleated cell counts were estimated. Some clones are missing from TCRdb's copy, which holds only in-frame ones; the method was immunoSEQ multiplex PCR. The V and J calls and the clone size are those of that table, but D and trimming were determined from the DNA. Seen here are hundreds of thousands of clones, around 90% observed once, and the top ten hold about 1.2%. The germline V gene encodes CDR1 LNHDA and CDR2 SQIVND (reference sequence). With V trimmed by 2 bases and J by 6 bases, 10 bases remained unmatched. The CDR3 runs 15 residues.

This sequence joins TRBV19 and TRBJ2-7, with 7 positions matching TRBD2. Sequenced sample: peripheral blood. The clonotype originates from a man between 40 and 49 years old with acute or convalescent COVID-19. The CDR3 here is CASSIIVTSSAEQYF. DNA of the CDR3: TGTGCCAGTAGTATAATAGTGACTAGCTCGGCCGAGCAGTACTTC.